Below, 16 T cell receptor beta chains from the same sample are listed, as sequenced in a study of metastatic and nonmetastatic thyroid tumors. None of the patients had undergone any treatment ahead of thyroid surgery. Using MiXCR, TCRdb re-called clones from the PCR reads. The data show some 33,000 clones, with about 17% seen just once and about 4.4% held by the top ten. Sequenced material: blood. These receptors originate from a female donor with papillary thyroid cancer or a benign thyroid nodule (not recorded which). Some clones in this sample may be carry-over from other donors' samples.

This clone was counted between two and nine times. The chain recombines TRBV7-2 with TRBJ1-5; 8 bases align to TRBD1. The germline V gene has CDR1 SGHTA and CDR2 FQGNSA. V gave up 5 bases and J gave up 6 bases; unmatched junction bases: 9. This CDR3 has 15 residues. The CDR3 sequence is CASSPGTGPGQPQHF. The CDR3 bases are TGTGCCAGCAGCCCCGGGACAGGTCCTGGTCAGCCCCAGCATTTT.

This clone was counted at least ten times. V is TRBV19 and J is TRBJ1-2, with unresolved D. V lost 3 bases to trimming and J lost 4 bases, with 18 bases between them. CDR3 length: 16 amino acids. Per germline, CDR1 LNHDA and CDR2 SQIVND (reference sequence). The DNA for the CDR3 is TGTGCCAGTAGTATGTCCTCATCCGGTGGCTCCTATGGCTACACCTTC. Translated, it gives CASSMSSSGGSYGYTF.

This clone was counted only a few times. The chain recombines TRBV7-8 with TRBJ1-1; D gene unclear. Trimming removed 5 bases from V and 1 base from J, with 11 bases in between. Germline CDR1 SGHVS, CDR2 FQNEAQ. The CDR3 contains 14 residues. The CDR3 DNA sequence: TGTGCCAGCAGCCCAGTCGCGGGGAACACTGAAGCTTTCTTT. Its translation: CASSPVAGNTEAFF.

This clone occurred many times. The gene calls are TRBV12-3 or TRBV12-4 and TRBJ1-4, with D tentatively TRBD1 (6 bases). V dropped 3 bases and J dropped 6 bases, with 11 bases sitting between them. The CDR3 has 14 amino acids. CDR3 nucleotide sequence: TGTGCCAGCAGTTTTTGGGGGCGGTATGAAAAACTGTTTTTT. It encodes CASSFWGRYEKLFF.

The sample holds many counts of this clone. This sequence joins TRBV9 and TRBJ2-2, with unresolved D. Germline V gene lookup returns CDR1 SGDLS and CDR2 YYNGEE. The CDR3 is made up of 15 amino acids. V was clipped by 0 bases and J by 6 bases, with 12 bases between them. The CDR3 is CASSVAFSRAGELFF. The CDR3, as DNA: TGTGCCAGCAGCGTAGCTTTTTCTAGGGCCGGGGAGCTGTTTTTT.

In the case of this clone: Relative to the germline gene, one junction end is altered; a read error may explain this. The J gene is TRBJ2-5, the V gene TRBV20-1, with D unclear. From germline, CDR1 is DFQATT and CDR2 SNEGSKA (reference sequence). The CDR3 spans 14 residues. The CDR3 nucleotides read TGCAGTGCTAGGCAGCCCACGGGTGTGGAGACCAAGTACTTC. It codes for CSARQPTGVETKYF.

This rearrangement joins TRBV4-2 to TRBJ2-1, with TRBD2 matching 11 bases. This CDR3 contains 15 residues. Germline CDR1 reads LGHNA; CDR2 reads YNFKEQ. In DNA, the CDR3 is TGTGGGTGCAGCCTGACTAGCGGGACAGGAAATGAGCAGTTCTTC. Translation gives CGCSLTSGTGNEQFF.

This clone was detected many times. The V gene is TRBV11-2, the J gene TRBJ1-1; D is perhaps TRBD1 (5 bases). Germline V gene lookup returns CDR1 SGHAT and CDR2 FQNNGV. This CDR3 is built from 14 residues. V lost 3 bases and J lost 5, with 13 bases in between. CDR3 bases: TGTGCCAGCAGCTTGTTGGGGGGTCGGACTGAAGCTTTCTTT. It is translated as CASSLLGGRTEAFF.

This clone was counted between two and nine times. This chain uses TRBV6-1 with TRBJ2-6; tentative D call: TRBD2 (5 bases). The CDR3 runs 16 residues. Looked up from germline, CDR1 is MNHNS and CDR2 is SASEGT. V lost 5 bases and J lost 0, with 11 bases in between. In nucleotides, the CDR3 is TGTGCCAGCAGTTTCGTACGGGACTCTGGGGCCAACGTCCTGACTTTC. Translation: CASSFVRDSGANVLTF.

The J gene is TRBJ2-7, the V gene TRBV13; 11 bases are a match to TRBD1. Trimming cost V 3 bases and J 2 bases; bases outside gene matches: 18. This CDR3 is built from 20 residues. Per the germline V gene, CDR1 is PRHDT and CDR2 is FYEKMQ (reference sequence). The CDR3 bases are TGTGCCAGCAGCTTGGGGATTTGGAGGACAGGGGGCGCTTGGACCTACGAGCAGTACTTC. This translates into CASSLGIWRTGGAWTYEQYF.

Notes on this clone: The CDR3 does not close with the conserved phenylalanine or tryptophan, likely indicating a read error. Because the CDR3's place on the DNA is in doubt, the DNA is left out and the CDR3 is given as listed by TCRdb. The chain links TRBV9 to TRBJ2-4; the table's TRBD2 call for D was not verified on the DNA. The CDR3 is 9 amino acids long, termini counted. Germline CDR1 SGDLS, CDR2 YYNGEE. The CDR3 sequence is CASIVATGP.

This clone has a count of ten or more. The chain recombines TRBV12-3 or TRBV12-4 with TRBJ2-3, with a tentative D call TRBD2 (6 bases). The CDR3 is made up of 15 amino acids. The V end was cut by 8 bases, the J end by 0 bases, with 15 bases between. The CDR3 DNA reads TGTGCCAGCGGGGACTCTCCTACCAGCACAGATACGCAGTATTTT. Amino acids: CASGDSPTSTDTQYF.

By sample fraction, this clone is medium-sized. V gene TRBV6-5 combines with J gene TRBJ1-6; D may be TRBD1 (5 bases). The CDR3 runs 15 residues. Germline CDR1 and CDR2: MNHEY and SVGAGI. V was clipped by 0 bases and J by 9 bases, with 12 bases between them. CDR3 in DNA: TGTGCCAGCAGTTACTCTGGAGGGGCGTTTTCACCCCTCCACTTT. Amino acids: CASSYSGGAFSPLHF.

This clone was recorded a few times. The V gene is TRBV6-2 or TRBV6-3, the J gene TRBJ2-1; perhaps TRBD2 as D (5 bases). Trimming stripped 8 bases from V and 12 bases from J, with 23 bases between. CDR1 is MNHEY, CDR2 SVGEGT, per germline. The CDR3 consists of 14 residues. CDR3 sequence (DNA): TGTGCCAGCTCGGGAACCAGCGTTTATCAGGTGCAGTTCTTC. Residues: CASSGTSVYQVQFF.

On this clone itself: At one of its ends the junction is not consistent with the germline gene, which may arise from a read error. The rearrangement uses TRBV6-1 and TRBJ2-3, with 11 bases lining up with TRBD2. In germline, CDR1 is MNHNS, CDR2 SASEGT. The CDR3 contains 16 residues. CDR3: CASSEDSGGGTDKQYF. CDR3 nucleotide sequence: TGTGCCAGCAGTGAAGATAGCGGGGGGGGCACAGATAAGCAGTATTTT.

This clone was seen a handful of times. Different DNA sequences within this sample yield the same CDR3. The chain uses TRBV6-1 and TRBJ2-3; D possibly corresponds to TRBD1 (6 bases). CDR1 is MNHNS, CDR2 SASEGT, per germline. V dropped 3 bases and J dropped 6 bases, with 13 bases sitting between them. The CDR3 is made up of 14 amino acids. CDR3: CASSDRGLTDTQYF. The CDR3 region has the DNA TGTGCCAGCAGTGACAGGGGTCTCACGGATACGCAGTATTTT.